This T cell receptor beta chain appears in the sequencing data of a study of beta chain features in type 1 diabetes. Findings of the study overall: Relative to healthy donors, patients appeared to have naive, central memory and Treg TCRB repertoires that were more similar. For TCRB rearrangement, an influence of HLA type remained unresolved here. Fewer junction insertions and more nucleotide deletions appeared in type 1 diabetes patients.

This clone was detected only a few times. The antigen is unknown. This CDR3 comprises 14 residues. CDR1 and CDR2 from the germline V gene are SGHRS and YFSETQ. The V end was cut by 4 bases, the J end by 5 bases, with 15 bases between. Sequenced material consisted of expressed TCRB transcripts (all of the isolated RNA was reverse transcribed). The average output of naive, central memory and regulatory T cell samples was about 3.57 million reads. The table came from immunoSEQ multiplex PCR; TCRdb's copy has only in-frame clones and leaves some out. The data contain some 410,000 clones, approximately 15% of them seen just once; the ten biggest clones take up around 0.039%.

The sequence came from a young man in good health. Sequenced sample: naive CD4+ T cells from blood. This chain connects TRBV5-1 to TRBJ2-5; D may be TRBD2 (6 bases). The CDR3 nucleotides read TGCGCCAGCAGCCAAGGGACTCCACTGGAGACCCAGTACTTC. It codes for CASSQGTPLETQYF.